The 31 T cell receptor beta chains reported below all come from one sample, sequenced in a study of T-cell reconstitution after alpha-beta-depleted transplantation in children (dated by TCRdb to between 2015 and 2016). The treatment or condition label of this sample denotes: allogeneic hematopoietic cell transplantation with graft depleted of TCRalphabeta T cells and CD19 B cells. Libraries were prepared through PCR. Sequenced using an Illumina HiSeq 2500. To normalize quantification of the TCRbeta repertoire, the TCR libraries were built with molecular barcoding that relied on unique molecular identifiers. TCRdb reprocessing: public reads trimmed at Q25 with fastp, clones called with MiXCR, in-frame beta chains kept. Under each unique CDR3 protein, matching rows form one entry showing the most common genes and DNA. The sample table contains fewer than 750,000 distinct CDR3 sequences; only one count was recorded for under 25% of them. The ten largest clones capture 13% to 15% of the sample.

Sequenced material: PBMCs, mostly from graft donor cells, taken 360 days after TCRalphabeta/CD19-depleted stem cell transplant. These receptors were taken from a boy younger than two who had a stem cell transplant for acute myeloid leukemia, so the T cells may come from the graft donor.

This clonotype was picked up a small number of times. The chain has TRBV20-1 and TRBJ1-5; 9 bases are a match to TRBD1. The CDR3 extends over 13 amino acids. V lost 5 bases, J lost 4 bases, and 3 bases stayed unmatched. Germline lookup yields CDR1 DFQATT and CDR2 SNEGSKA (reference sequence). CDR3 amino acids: CSASGTGNQPQHF. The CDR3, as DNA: TGCAGTGCTTCCGGGACAGGGAATCAGCCCCAGCATTTT.

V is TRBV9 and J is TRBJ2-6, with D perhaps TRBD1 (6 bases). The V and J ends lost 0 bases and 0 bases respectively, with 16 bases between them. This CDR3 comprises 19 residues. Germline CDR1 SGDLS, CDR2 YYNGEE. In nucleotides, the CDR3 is TGTGCCAGCAGCGTAGGTGACAGGAGCCTCCACTCTGGGGCCAACGTCCTGACTTTC. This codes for CASSVGDRSLHSGANVLTF.

CDR3 in DNA: TGCGCCAGCAGCGCCCAGTGGGGTCCAGATACGCAGTATTTT. Residues: CASSAQWGPDTQYF. The chain uses TRBV5-1 and TRBJ2-3, with D unclear. The CDR3 is made up of 14 amino acids. CDR1 is SGHRS and CDR2 is YFSETQ in the germline V gene. Trimming shortened V by 4 bases and J by 4 bases, and 13 bases separated the two germline ends. The whole variable domain, filled in from reference TRBV5-1 and TRBJ2-3, reads KAGVTQTPRYLIKTRGQQVTLSCSPISGHRSVSWYQQTPGQGLQFLFEYFSETQRNKGNFPGRFSGRQFSNSRSEMNVSTLELGDSALYLCASSAQWGPDTQYFGPGTRLTVL.

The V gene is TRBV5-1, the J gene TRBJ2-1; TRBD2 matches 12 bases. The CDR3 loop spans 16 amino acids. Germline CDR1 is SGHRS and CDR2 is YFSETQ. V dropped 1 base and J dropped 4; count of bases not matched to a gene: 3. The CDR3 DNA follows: TGCGCCAGCAGCTTGCGGACTAGCGGGGATTACAATGAGCAGTTCTTC. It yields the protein CASSLRTSGDYNEQFF.

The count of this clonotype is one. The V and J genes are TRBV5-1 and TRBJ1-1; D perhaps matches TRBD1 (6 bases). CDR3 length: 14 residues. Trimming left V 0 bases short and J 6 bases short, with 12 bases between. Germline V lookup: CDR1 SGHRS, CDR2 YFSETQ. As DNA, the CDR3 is TGCGCCAGCAGCTTGGTCGGGGAGGGGGCTGAAGCTTTCTTT. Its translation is CASSLVGEGAEAFF.

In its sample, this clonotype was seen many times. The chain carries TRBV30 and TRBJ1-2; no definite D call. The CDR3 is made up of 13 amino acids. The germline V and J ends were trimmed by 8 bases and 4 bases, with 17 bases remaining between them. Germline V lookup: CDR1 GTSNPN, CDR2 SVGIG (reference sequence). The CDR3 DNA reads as TGTGCCGGCCCGGGAGGTAACGGCTATGGCTACACCTTC. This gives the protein CAGPGGNGYGYTF. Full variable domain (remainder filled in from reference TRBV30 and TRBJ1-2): SQTIHQWPATLVQPVGSPLSLECTVEGTSNPNLYWYRQAAGRGLQLLFYSVGIGQISSEVPQNLSASRPQDRQFILSSKKLLLSDSGFYLCAGPGGNGYGYTFGSGTRLTVV.

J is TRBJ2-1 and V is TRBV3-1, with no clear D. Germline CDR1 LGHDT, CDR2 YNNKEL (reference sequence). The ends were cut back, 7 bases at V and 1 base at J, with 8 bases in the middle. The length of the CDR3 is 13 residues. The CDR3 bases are TGTGCCAGCACTCACGAGTCCTACAATGAGCAGTTCTTC. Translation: CASTHESYNEQFF.

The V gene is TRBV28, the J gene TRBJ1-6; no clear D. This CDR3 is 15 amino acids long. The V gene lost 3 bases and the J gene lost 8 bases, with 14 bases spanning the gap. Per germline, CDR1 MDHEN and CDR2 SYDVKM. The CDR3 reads CASSFRFADYSPLHF. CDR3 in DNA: TGTGCCAGCAGTTTCCGGTTTGCCGACTATTCACCCCTCCACTTT.

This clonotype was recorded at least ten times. The CDR3 loop is CSANPLGTEWAKNIQYF. The DNA for the CDR3 is TGCAGTGCCAACCCGCTGGGGACAGAGTGGGCCAAAAACATTCAGTACTTC. The V call is TRBV20-1, the J call TRBJ2-4, with TRBD1 matching 7 bases. In germline, CDR1 is DFQATT, CDR2 SNEGSKA (reference sequence). The CDR3 is made up of 17 amino acids. J gave up 1 base and V 6 bases, and 15 bases lay outside the gene matches.

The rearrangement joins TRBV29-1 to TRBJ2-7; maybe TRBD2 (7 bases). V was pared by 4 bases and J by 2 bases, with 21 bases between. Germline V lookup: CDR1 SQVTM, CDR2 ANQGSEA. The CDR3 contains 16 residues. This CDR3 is CSVGKTGGSQTYEQYV. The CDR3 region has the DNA TGCAGCGTTGGTAAGACAGGCGGGAGTCAGACCTACGAGCAGTACGTC.

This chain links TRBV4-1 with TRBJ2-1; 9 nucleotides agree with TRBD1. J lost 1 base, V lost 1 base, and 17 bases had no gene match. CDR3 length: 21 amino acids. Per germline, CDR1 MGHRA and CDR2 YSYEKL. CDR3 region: CASSQVVWRTGAHPSYNEQFF. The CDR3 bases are TGCGCCAGCAGCCAAGTAGTGTGGAGGACAGGGGCCCACCCATCCTACAATGAGCAGTTCTTC.

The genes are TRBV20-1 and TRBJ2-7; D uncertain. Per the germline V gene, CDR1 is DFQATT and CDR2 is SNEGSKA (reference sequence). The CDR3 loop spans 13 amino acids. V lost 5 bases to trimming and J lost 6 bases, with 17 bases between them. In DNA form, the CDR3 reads TGCAGTGCTTCGGAATACGAACCAGGCGAGCAGTACGTC. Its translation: CSASEYEPGEQYV.

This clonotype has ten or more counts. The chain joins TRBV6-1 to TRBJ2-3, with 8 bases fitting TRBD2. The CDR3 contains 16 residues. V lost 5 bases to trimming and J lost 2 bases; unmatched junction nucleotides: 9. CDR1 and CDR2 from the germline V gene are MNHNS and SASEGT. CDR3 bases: TGTGCCAGCAGTCCCTGGGATAGCGGGGACACAGATACGCAGTATTTT. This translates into CASSPWDSGDTDTQYF.

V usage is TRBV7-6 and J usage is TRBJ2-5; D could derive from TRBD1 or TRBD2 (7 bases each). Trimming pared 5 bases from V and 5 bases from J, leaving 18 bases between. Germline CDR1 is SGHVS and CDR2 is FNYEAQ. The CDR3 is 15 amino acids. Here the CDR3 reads CASSPRGGLGETQYF. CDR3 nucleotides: TGTGCCAGCAGCCCCAGGGGGGGCCTCGGGGAGACCCAGTACTTC.

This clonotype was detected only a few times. CDR3 nucleotide sequence: TGTGCCACCAGCAGCGGCGGACTAGCTCTGGATGAGCAGTTCTTC. Encoded protein: CATSSGGLALDEQFF. This rearrangement joins TRBV15 to TRBJ2-1; 8 nucleotides align to TRBD2. The CDR3 covers 15 residues. CDR1 and CDR2 from the germline V gene are LNHNV and YYDKDF (reference sequence). V dropped 3 bases and J dropped 8; count of bases not matched to a gene: 9. Supplemented by reference TRBV15 and TRBJ2-1, the full variable domain reads DAMVIQNPRYQVTQFGKPVTLSCSQTLNHNVMYWYQQKSSQAPKLLFHYYDKDFNNEADTPDNFQSRRPNTSFCFLDIRSPGLGDTAMYLCATSSGGLALDEQFFGPGTRLTVL.

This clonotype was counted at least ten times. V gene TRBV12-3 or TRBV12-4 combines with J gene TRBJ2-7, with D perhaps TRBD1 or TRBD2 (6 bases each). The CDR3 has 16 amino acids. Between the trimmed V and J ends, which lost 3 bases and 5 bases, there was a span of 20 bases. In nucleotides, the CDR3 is TGTGCCAGCAGTTTCAGCCCCGTACAGGGAGGCGACGAGCAGTACGTC. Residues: CASSFSPVQGGDEQYV.

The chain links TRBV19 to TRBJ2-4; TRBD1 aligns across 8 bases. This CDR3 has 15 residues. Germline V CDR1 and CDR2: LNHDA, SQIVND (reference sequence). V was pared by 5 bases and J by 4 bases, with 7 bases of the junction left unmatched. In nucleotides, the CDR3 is TGTGCCAGTAGTGGCCCGGGACAGGCTAAAAACATTCAGTACTTC. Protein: CASSGPGQAKNIQYF.

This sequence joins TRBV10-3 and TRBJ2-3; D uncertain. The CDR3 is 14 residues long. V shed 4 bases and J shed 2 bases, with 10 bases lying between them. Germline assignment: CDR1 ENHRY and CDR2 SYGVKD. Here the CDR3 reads CAISAPEPTDTQYF. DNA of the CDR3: TGTGCCATCAGTGCACCGGAACCCACAGATACGCAGTATTTT.

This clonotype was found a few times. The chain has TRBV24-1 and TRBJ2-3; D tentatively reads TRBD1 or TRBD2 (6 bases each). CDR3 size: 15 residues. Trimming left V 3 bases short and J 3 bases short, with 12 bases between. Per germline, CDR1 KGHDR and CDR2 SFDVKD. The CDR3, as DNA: TGTGCCACCAGTGATCGGGGGCGCGGGACAGATACGCAGTATTTT. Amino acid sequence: CATSDRGRGTDTQYF.

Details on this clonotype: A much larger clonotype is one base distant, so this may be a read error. Here the CDR3 reads CASTYPPGQGDF. For the CDR3, the DNA is TGTGCCAGCACCTATCCTCCGGGACAGGGGGACTTC. J is TRBJ2-5 and V is TRBV5-5; 11 bases fit TRBD1. Germline loops: CDR1 SGHKS, CDR2 YYEKEE (reference sequence). The CDR3 consists of 12 residues.

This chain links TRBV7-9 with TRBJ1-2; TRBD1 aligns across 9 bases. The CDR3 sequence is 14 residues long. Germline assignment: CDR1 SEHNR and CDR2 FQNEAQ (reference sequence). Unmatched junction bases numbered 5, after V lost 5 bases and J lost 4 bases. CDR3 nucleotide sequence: TGTGCCAGCAGCCCTCCGGGACAGGGCTATGGCTACACCTTC. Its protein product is CASSPPGQGYGYTF.

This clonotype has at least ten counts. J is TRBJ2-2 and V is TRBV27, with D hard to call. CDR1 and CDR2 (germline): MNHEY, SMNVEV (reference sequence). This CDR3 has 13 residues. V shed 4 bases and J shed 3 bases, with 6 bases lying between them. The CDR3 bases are TGTGCCAGCAGTTATTATCACACCGGGGAGCTGTTTTTT. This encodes CASSYYHTGELFF.

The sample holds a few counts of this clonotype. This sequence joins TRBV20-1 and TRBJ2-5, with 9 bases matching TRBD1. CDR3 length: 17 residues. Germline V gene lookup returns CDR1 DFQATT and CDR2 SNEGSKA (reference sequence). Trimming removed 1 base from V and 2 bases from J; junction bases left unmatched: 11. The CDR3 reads CSARVDPGTGKQETQYF. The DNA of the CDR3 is TGCAGTGCTAGAGTCGACCCCGGGACAGGGAAACAAGAGACCCAGTACTTC.

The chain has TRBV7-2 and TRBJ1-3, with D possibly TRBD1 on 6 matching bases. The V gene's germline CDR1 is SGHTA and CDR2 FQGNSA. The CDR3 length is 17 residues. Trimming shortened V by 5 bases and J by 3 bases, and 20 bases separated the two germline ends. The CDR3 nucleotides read TGTGCCAGCAGCCTCACTTCGGGGGGCGTGGTTGGAAACACCATATATTTT. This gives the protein CASSLTSGGVVGNTIYF. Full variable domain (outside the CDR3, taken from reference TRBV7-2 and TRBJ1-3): GAGVSQSPSNKVTEKGKDVELRCDPISGHTALYWYRQSLGQGLEFLIYFQGNSAPDKSGLPSDRFSAERTGGSVSTLTIQRTQQEDSAVYLCASSLTSGGVVGNTIYFGEGSWLTVV.

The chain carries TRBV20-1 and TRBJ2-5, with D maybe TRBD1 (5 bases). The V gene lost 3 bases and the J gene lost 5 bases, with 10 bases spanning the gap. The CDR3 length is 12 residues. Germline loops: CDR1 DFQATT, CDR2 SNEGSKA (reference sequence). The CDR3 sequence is CSARPGRETQYF. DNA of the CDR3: TGCAGTGCTAGGCCAGGGCGGGAGACCCAGTACTTC.

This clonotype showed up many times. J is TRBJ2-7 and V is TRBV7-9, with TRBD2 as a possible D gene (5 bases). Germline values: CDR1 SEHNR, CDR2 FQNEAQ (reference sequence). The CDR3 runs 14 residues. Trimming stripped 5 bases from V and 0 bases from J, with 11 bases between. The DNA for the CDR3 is TGTGCCAGCAGCGCCGACACTAGCTCCTACGAGCAGTACGTC. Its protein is CASSADTSSYEQYV.

CDR3 residues: CASSPGQPPTDTQYF. Written as DNA, the CDR3 is TGTGCCAGCTCCCCGGGACAACCTCCGACAGATACGCAGTATTTT. This chain uses TRBV7-6 with TRBJ2-3; a weak D match, TRBD1 (6 bases). This CDR3 has 15 residues. Germline CDR1 and CDR2: SGHVS and FNYEAQ. The ends were cut back, 8 bases at V and 3 bases at J, with 18 bases in the middle.

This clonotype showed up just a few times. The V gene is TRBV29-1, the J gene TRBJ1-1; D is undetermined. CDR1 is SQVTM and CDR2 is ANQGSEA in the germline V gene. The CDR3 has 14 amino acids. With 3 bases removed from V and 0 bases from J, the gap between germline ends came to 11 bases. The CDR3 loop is CSVERSGLNTEAFF. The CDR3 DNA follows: TGCAGCGTTGAGCGGTCGGGTCTGAACACTGAAGCTTTCTTT.

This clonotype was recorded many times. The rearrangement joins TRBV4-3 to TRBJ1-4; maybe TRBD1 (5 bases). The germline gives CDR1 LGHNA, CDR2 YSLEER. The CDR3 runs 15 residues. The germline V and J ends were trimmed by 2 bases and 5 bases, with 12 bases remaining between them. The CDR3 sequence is CASSQIKRGNEKLFF. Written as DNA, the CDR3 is TGCGCCAGCAGCCAAATAAAGAGGGGAAATGAAAAACTGTTTTTT.

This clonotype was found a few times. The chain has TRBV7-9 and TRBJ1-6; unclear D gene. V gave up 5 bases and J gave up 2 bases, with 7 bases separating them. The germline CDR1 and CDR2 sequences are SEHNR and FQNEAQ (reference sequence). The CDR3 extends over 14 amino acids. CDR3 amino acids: CASSPGTYNSPLHF. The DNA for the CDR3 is TGTGCCAGCAGCCCCGGGACCTATAATTCACCCCTCCACTTT.

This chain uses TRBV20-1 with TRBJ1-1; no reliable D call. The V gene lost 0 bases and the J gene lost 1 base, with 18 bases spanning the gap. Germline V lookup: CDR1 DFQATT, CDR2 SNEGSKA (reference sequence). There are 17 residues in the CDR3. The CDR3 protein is CSARDLQLNVRNTEAFF. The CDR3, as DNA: TGCAGTGCTAGAGATCTGCAGCTAAACGTGCGGAACACTGAAGCTTTCTTT.